This TCR beta chain emerged from a study of cytomegalovirus exposure and HLA in healthy donors. Study-wide points: Common viral pathogens were later found to be apparently linked to several of the most significant clusters.

CDR1 is WNHNN, CDR2 SYGVQD, per germline (reference sequence). Trimming left V 8 bases short and J 4 bases short, with 38 bases between. The CDR3 contains 21 residues. Researchers ran the PCR with 60 Vbeta and 13 Jbeta primers. Produced via immunoSEQ multiplex PCR; TCRdb's table is partial and in-frame only. The table lists about 100,000 clones, about 79% of them singletons. A note on this clone: Its matching antigen is unknown.

The TCR was taken from a man in his 60s in good health and CMV-seropositive. The chain is built from TRBV10-1 and TRBJ1-2; D call uncertain. What was sequenced was PBMCs. The CDR3 DNA is TGCGCCAGCTCTGAAGGGAGAACCGCCTTTGAGCGATTATCGAGGGTCTATGGCTACACCTTC. Residues: CASSEGRTAFERLSRVYGYTF.